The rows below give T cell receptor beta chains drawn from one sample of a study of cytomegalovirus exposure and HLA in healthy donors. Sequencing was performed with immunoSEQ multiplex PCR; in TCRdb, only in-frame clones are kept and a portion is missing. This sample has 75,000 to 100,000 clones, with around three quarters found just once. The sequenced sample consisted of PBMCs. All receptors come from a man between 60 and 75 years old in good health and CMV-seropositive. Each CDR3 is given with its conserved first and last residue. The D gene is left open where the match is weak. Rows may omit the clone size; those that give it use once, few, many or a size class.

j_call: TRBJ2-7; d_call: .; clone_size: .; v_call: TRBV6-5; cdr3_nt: TGTGCCAGCAGACCTCATGGGGGGGCAGGTATAAAGCAGTACTTC; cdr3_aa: CASRPHGGAGIKQYF
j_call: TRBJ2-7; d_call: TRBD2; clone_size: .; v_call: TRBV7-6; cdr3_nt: TGTGCCAGCAGCCTTATAAGCGGGGGGGACTCCTACGAGCAGTACTTC; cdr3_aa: CASSLISGGDSYEQYF
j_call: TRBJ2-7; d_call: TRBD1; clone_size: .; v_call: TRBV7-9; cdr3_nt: TGTGCCAGCAGCTTAGCAGGGGGCGGCGCCTACGAGCAGTACTTC; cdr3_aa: CASSLAGGGAYEQYF
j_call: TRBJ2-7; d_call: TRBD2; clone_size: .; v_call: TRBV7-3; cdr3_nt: TGTGCCGGGTCTGGGAGGGAGCCCCCCTACGAGCAGTACTTC; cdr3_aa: CAGSGREPPYEQYF
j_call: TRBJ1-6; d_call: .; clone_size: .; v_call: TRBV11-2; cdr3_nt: TGTGCCAGCAACCCAACACAGGGATATAATTCACCCCTCCACTTT; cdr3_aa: CASNPTQGYNSPLHF
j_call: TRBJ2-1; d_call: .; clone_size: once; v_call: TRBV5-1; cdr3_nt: TGCGCCAGCTCCTGGGGCAGGGTGGATTACAATGAGCAGTTCTTC; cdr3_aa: CASSWGRVDYNEQFF
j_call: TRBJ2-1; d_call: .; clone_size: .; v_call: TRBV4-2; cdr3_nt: TGTGCCAGCAGCCAAGGGGCAGAGGAGCAGTTCTTC; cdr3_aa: CASSQGAEEQFF
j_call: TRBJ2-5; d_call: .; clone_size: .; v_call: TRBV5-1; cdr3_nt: TGCGCCAGCAGCTTGGCCATCCGCGCGGCACAAGAGACCCAGTACTTC; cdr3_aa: CASSLAIRAAQETQYF
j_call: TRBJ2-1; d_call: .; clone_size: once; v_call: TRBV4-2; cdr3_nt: TGTGCCAGCAGCCAAGGCAGAGGTTACAATGAGCAGTTCTTC; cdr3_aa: CASSQGRGYNEQFF
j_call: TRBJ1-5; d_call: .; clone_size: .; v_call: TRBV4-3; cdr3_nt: TGCGCCAGCTCCGGGGGGGGTGGGGATAGCAATCAGCCCCAGCATTTT; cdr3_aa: CASSGGGGDSNQPQHF
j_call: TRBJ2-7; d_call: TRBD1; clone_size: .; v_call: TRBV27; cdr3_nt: TGTGCCAGCAGTTTGGGACAGGGGTCCTACGAGCAGTACTTC; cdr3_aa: CASSLGQGSYEQYF
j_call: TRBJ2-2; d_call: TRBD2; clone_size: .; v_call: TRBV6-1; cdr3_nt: TGTGCCAGCAAAAGTACGGGGGGGCTTACCGGGGAGCTGTTTTTT; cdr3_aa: CASKSTGGLTGELFF
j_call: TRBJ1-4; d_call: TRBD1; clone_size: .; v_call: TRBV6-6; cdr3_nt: TGTGCCAGCAAGACTGGGCAGGGGGGAGAAAAACTGTTTTTT; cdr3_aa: CASKTGQGGEKLFF
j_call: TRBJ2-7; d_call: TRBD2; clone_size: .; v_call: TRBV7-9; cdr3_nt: TGTGCCAGCAGCTCGCGGGGGGCCCCTGGTCACGAGCAGTACTTC; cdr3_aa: CASSSRGAPGHEQYF
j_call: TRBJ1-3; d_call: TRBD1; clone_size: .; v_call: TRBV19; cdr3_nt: TGTGCCAGTAGGATTACAGGGGCTGGAAACACCATATATTTT; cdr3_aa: CASRITGAGNTIYF
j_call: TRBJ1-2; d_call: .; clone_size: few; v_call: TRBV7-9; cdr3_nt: TGTTCCAGCAGCCTTTCCGGGGGACCGTCGGGATATGGCTACACCTTC; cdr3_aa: CSSSLSGGPSGYGYTF
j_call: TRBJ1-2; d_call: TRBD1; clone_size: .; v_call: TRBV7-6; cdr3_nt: TGTGCCAGCAGCCCGACACCACAGGGGTTATCGACCAACTATGGCTACACCTTC; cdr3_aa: CASSPTPQGLSTNYGYTF
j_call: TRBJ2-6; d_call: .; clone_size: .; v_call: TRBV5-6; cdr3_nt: TGTGCCAGCAGCTTGTCTATCTCTGGGGCCAACGTCCTGACTTTC; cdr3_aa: CASSLSISGANVLTF
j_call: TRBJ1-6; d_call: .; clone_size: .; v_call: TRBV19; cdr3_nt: TGTGCCAGTAGGGACACGGATTATAATTCACCCCTCCACTTT; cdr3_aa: CASRDTDYNSPLHF
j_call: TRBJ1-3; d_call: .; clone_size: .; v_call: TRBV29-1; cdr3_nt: TGCAGCGTCAGTTACTCTGGAAACACCATATATTTT; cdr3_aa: CSVSYSGNTIYF
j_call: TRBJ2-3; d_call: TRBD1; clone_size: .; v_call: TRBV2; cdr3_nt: TGTGCCAGCAGGTACAGGGGGGACACAGATACGCAGTATTTT; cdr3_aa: CASRYRGDTDTQYF
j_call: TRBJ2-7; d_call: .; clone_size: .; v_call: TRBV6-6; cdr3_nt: TGTGCCAGCACTGACAGCCCTATATCCTACGAGCAGTACTTC; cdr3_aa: CASTDSPISYEQYF
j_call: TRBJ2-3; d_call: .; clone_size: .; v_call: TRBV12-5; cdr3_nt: TGTGCTAGTGGCCCGGGGTCCCTTCGGGCAGATACGCAGTATTTT; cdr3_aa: CASGPGSLRADTQYF
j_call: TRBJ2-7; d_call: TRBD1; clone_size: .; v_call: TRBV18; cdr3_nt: TGTGCCAGCTCACACACCGAAGCGGGACAGGGGTACGAGCAGTACTTC; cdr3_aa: CASSHTEAGQGYEQYF
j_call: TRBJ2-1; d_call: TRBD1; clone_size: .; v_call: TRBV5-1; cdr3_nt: TGCGCCAGCAGCCCGGGACAGTCCTACAATGAGCAGTTCTTC; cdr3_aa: CASSPGQSYNEQFF
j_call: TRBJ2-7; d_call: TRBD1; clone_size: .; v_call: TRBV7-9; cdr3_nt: TGTGCCAGCAGCCCCACCGGGACAGGGGGCTCATACGAGCAGTACTTC; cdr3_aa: CASSPTGTGGSYEQYF
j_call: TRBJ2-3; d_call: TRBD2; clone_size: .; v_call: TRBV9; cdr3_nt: TGTGCCAGCAGCGCGATAGCGGGGGGGCCTGGGGTAGATACGCAGTATTTT; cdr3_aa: CASSAIAGGPGVDTQYF
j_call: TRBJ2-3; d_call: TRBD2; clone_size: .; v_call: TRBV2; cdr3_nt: TGTGCCAGCAGTGCAGCTAGCGGGGTGCCCACAGATACGCAGTATTTT; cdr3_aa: CASSAASGVPTDTQYF
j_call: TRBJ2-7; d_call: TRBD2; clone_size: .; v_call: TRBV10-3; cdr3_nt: TGTGCCATCAGTGAAGTACTAGCGGGGGCTCCGGCGGGCTACGAGCAGTACTTC; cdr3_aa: CAISEVLAGAPAGYEQYF
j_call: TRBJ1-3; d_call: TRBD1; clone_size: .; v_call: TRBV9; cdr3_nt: TGTGCCAGCAGCACACAGGGGGGAGATGGAAACACCATATATTTT; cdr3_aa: CASSTQGGDGNTIYF
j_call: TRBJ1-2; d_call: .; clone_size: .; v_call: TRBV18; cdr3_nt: TGTGCCAGCTCGCTGGACAGCAACTATGGCTACACCTTC; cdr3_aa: CASSLDSNYGYTF
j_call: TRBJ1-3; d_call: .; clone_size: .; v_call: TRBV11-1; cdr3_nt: TGTGCCAGCAGCCCAGGCGGAAACACCATATATTTT; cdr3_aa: CASSPGGNTIYF
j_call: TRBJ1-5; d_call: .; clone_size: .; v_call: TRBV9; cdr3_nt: TGTGCCAGCAGCGTAGGGGCCAGCTGGAATCAGCCCCAGCATTTT; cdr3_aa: CASSVGASWNQPQHF